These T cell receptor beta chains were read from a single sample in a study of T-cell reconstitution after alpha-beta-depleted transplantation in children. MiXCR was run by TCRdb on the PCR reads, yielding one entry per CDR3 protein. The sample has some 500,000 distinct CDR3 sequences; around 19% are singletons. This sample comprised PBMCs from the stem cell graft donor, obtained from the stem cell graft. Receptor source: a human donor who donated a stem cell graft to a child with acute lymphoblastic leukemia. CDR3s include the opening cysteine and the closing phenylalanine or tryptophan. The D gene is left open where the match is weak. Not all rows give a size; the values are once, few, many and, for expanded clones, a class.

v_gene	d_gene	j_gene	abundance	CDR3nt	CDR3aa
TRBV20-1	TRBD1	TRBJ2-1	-	TGCAGTGCTAGAGTATCAGGGGGCAATGAGCAGTTCTTC	CSARVSGGNEQFF
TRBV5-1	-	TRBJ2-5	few	TGCGCCAGCAGCTTACCGGGAGCCGCCCAAGAGACCCAGTACTTC	CASSLPGAAQETQYF
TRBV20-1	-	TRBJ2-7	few	TGCAGTGCCCGACAGGCCTCTACCTACGAGCAGTACTTC	CSARQASTYEQYF
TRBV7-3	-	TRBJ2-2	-	TGTGCCAGCAGCAGGGACGCCGGCACCGGGGAGCTGTTTTTT	CASSRDAGTGELFF
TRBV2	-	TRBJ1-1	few	TGTGCCAGCAGTGAAGAAGGGAACACTGAAGCTTTCTTT	CASSEEGNTEAFF
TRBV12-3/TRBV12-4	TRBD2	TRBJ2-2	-	TGTGCCAGCAGTTTAAGGGAGGGGACCGGGGAGCTGTTTTTT	CASSLREGTGELFF
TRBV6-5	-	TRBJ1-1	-	TGTGCCAGCAGTTACTCGAGGCAGGGAGGGCCTTCTGCTTTCTTT	CASSYSRQGGPSAFF
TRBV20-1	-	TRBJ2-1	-	TGCAGTGCTAAGATCCCGCTAAATGAGCAGTTCTTC	CSAKIPLNEQFF
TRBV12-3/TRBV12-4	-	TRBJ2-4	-	TGTGCCAGCAGTCCCGACAGCGACATTCAGTACTTC	CASSPDSDIQYF
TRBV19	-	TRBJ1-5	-	TGTGCCAGTAGTATTACCTTGTATAGCAATCAGCCCCAGCATTTT	CASSITLYSNQPQHF
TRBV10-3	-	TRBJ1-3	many	TGTGCCATCAGTGAGTCGACTCAAAGGTCTGGAAACACCATATATTTT	CAISESTQRSGNTIYF
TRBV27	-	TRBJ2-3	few	TGTGCCAGCAGCAATTCGGCCTTTCCCACAGATACGCAGTATTTT	CASSNSAFPTDTQYF